Detailed here is one T cell receptor (beta chain). Antigen unknown. This entry belongs to a study of T cells in Graves' hyperthyroidism and ophthalmopathy. Study results and caveats: Blood samples included most of the expanded thyroid clonotypes exceeding 0.001.

Amplified TCR beta CDR3 regions came from RNA transcripts. The HTBI primer set drove a first-round RT-PCR of the TCR CDR3. TCRdb re-analysed the multiplex PCR reads in MiXCR, keeping a single row per CDR3 protein. The sample yields 480,000 or so distinct CDR3 sequences, approximately 48% seen once. Based on clinical symptoms, serum thyroxine and TRAb, thyroid ultrasound and orbital computed tomography, diagnoses were reached. The sequence derives from an adult woman with Graves' disease, either hyperthyroidism or ophthalmopathy (not recorded which). Sequencing used peripheral blood or thyroid tissue (not recorded which).

The CDR3 DNA follows: TGCGCCGCCGGTCCAGGGGGCGGATCCCAGCATTTT. Translated, it gives CAAGPGGGSQHF. The V and J genes are TRBV4-1 and TRBJ1-5; TRBD1 aligns across 8 bases. In germline, CDR1 is MGHRA, CDR2 YSYEKL. The V segment lost 11 bases and the J segment 11 bases; nucleotides outside the gene matches: 11. This CDR3 region has 12 residues.